The 9 T cell receptor beta chains below were found in one sample sequenced in a study of tumor-infiltrating lymphocytes in oesophageal squamous cell carcinoma. TCRdb fed the PCR reads into MiXCR, producing one record per CDR3 protein. The top ten clones hold about 30% of a sample with about 16,000 distinct CDR3 sequences, 35% to 50% of them seen once. Specimen: esophageal tumor tissue. These receptors all come from a male donor with esophageal squamous cell carcinoma.

This clonotype was seen ten or more times. Here the CDR3 omits its conserved ending phenylalanine or tryptophan, so a read error is the likely source. Because the CDR3's place on the DNA is in doubt, the DNA is left out and the CDR3 is given as listed by TCRdb. The chain carries TRBV7-2 and TRBJ2-6; no check of the table's D call, TRBD1, against the DNA was made. The CDR3 length is 16 residues, termini included. Germline V gene data show CDR1 as SGHTA and CDR2 as FQGNSA. The CDR3 sequence is CASSRDRGLETQYFGA.

This clonotype was seen a handful of times. The chain uses TRBV18 and TRBJ2-1; TRBD2 matches 11 bases. This CDR3 contains 17 residues. The germline gives CDR1 KGHSH, CDR2 LQKENI. V gave up 5 bases and J gave up 7 bases; unmatched junction bases: 13. CDR3 DNA: TGTGCCAGCTCATCACTAGCGGGAGTCGGTGGGACAAATGAGCAGTTCTTC. Its protein product is CASSSLAGVGGTNEQFF.

In its sample, this clonotype was seen many times. The DNA of the CDR3 is TGCGCCAGCAGCTCGGGGACTAGCGGGTACAATGAGCAGTTCTTC. This translates into CASSSGTSGYNEQFF. V usage is TRBV5-1 and J usage is TRBJ2-1, with 12 bases aligning to TRBD2. Germline V gene lookup returns CDR1 SGHRS and CDR2 YFSETQ. Unmatched junction bases numbered 2, after V lost 3 bases and J lost 4 bases. The CDR3 covers 15 residues.

V gene TRBV7-8 combines with J gene TRBJ2-3; TRBD2 aligns across 7 bases. Unmatched junction bases numbered 7, after V lost 3 bases and J lost 4 bases. The CDR3 contains 15 residues. Germline loops: CDR1 SGHVS, CDR2 FQNEAQ. The CDR3 is CASSFGGRCPDTQYF. The DNA of the CDR3 is TGTGCCAGCAGCTTTGGCGGGAGATGCCCAGATACGCAGTATTTT.

The chain recombines TRBV6-1 with TRBJ2-5; D is unresolved. The CDR3 has 13 residues. V lost 11 bases and J 5 bases, leaving 18 bases between the germline ends. Germline lookup yields CDR1 MNHNS and CDR2 SASEGT. Here the CDR3 DNA reads TGTGCCTGGATGCGATATAGCCTGGAGACCCAGTACTTC. It yields the protein CAWMRYSLETQYF.

This clonotype has a single count. This chain connects TRBV25-1 to TRBJ2-3, with D perhaps TRBD2 (5 bases). The DNA end favors TRBJ2-7, so the J call may be wrong. Germline V gene sequence: CDR1 MGHDK, CDR2 SYGVNS. The CDR3 loop spans 15 amino acids. This chain's CDR3 is CASSPTRGGYNEQYF. CDR3 nucleotide sequence: TGTGCCAGCAGTCCAACTAGAGGAGGCTACAATGAGCAGTACTTC.

At least ten counts were recorded for this clonotype. The rearrangement links TRBV6-1 to TRBJ2-1; possible D gene TRBD1, 5 bases. Looked up from germline, CDR1 is MNHNS and CDR2 is SASEGT. This CDR3 has 12 amino acids. The V and J ends lost 7 bases and 10 bases respectively, with 14 bases between them. The CDR3 loop is CASKRGPYEQFF. CDR3 sequence (DNA): TGTGCCAGCAAAAGGGGCCCCTACGAGCAGTTCTTC.

This clonotype was seen a handful of times. A much larger clone differs from this one at a single base, so this may be a read error. The chain joins TRBV4-3 to TRBJ2-5; TRBD1 or TRBD2 may be the D gene (5 bases each). The end of the DNA fits TRBJ2-1 better, so the J call may be wrong. CDR1 and CDR2 (germline): LGHNA, YSLEER. There are 15 residues in the CDR3. The CDR3 coding sequence is TGCGCCAGCAGCCAAGATAGCCCAGGCCATGGGACCCAGTTCTTC. Translation: CASSQDSPGHGTQFF.

As concerns this clonotype: The junction and the germline gene differ at one end; a read error may be behind it. The chain is built from TRBV7-6 and TRBJ2-1; D not certain. Looked up from germline, CDR1 is SGHVS and CDR2 is FNYEAQ. The length of the CDR3 is 15 residues. The CDR3 sequence is CASSLVSSSYNAQFF. The CDR3 DNA sequence: TGTGCCAGCAGCTTAGTATCCAGCTCCTACAATGCGCAGTTCTTC.